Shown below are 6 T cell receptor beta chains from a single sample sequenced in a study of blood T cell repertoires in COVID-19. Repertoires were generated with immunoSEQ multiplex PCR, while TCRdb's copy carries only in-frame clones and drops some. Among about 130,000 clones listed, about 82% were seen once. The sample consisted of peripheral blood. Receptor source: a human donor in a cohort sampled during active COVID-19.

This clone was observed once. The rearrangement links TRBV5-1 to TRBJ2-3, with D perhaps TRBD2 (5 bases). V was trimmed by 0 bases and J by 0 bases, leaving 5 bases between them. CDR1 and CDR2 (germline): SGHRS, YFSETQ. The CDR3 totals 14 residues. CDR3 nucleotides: TGCGCCAGCAGCTTGGGGACTAGCACAGATACGCAGTATTTT. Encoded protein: CASSLGTSTDTQYF. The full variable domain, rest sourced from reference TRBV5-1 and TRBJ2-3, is KAGVTQTPRYLIKTRGQQVTLSCSPISGHRSVSWYQQTPGQGLQFLFEYFSETQRNKGNFPGRFSGRQFSNSRSEMNVSTLELGDSALYLCASSLGTSTDTQYFGPGTRLTVL.

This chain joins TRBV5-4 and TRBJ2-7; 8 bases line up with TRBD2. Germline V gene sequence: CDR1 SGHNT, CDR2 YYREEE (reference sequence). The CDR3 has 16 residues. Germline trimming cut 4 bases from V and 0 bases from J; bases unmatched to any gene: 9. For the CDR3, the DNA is TGTGCCAGCAGCGAAGGAGGGGGGACTAGCTCCTACGAGCAGTACTTC. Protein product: CASSEGGGTSSYEQYF.

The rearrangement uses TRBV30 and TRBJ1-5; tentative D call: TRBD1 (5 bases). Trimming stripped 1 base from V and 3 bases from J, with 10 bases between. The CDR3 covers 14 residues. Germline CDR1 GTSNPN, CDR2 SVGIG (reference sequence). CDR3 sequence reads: CAWSGDSPNQPQHF. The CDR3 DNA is TGTGCCTGGAGTGGAGACAGCCCCAATCAGCCCCAGCATTTT.

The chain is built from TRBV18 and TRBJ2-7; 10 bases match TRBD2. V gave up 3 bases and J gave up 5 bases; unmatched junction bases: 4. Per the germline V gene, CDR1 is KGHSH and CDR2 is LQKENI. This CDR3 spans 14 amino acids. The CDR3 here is CASSPGLAGDEQYF. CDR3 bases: TGTGCCAGCTCACCCGGCCTAGCGGGAGACGAGCAGTACTTC.

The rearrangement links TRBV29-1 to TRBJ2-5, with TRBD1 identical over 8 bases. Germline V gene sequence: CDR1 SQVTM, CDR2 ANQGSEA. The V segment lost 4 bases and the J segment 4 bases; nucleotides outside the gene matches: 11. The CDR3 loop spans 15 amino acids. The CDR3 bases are TGCAGCGTTGCGCCCCGGAGCGACAGGGGAGAGACCCAGTACTTC. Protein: CSVAPRSDRGETQYF.

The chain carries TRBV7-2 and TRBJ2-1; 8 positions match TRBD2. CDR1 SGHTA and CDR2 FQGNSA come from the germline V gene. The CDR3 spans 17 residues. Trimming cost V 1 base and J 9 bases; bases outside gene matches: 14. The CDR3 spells CASSLGSVAGMIREQFF. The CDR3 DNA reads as TGTGCCAGCAGCTTAGGAAGCGTAGCGGGAATGATTCGTGAGCAGTTCTTC.